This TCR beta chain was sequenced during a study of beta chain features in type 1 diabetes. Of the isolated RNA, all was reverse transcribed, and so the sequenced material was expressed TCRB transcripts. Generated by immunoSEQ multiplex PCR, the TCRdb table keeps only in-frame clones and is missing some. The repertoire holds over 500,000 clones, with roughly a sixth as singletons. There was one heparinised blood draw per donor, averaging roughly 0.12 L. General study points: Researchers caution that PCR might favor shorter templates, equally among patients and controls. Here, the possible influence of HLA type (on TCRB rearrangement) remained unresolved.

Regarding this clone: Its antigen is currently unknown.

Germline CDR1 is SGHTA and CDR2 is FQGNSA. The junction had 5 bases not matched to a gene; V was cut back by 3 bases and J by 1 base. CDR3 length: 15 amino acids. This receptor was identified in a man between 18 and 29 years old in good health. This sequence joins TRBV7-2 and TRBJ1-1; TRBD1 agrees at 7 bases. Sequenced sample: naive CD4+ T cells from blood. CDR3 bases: TGTGCCAGCAGCTTTAGGGACAGAAGGAACACTGAAGCTTTCTTT. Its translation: CASSFRDRRNTEAFF.